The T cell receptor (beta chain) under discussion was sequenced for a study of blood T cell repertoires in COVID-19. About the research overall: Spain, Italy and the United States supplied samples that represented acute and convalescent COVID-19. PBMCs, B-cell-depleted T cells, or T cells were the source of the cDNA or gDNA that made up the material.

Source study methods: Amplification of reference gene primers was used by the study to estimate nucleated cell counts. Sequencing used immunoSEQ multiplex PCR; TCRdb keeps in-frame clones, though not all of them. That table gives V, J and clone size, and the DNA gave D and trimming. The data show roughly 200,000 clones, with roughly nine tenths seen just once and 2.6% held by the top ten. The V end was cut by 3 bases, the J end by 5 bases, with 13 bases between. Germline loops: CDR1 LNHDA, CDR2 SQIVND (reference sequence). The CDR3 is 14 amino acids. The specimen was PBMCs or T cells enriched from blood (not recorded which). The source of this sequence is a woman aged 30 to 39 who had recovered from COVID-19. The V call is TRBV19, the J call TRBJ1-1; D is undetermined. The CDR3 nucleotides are TGTGCCAGTAGTATGGTCGCAGGCAAAACTGAAGCTTTCTTT. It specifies CASSMVAGKTEAFF. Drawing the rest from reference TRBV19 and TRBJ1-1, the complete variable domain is DGGITQSPKYLFRKEGQNVTLSCEQNLNHDAMYWYRQDPGQGLRLIYYSQIVNDFQKGDIAEGYSVSREKKESFPLTVTSAQKNPTAFYLCASSMVAGKTEAFFGQGTRLTVV.